These 9 T cell receptor beta chains were sequenced from one sample in a study of shared clonotypes between healthy human individuals (TCRdb year 2020). Libraries were made using the immunoSEQ multiplex PCR assay. What TCRdb holds here is the immuneACCESS table cut down to in-frame rearrangements. Part of the clones is not present; checked against another copy, under half of the missing clones reflect an unresolved V gene, and the others are unexplained. The sample table lists 950,000 to 1,300,000 clones, roughly 70% of them with a count of one. The ten largest clones represent roughly 1.5% of the sample. The source material was memory CD4+ T cells sorted from blood. Sample cell subset or site, as interpreted from the label and publication: CD45RA-negative fraction. Receptors were obtained from a man younger than 35 in good health.

About this clone itself: This specimen includes other DNA sequences encoding the same CDR3. This chain joins TRBV5-1 and TRBJ1-5; no reliable D call. CDR3 length equals 14 residues. From germline, CDR1 is SGHRS and CDR2 YFSETQ. Trimming cost V 4 bases and J 4 bases, with 12 bases left between them. CDR3 in amino acids: CASSLGGPNQPQHF. DNA for the CDR3: TGCGCCAGCAGCCTCGGAGGACCGAATCAGCCCCAGCATTTT.

The chain carries TRBV19 and TRBJ1-1; 10 bases align to TRBD1. The trim removed 4 bases at V and 1 base at J, leaving 0 bases unmatched. This CDR3 has 14 residues. The germline V gene has CDR1 LNHDA and CDR2 SQIVND (reference sequence). The CDR3 here is CASSRQGANTEAFF. CDR3 bases: TGTGCCAGTAGTAGACAGGGGGCGAACACTGAAGCTTTCTTT.

This clone has only a few counts. The V and J genes are TRBV5-8 and TRBJ2-7; weak D call: TRBD1 (6 bases). The CDR3 covers 16 residues. Germline CDR1 SGHTS, CDR2 YDEGEE. The germline V and J ends were trimmed by 2 bases and 4 bases, with 19 bases remaining between them. CDR3 in amino acids: CASSFYRVPPFYEQYF. As DNA, the CDR3 is TGTGCCAGCAGCTTCTACAGGGTTCCCCCATTTTACGAGCAGTACTTC.

This clone was picked up a small number of times. The rearrangement links TRBV18 to TRBJ2-7; 7 bases fit TRBD2. With V trimmed by 3 bases and J by 6 bases, 2 bases remained unmatched. The CDR3 contains 12 residues. The germline V gene has CDR1 KGHSH and CDR2 LQKENI. CDR3 DNA: TGTGCCAGCTCACCGGCTAGCGGCGAGCAGTACTTC. This encodes CASSPASGEQYF. Full variable domain (remainder filled in from reference TRBV18 and TRBJ2-7): NAGVMQNPRHLVRRRGQEARLRCSPMKGHSHVYWYRQLPEEGLKFMVYLQKENIIDESGMPKERFSAEFPKEGPSILRIQQVVRGDSAAYFCASSPASGEQYFGPGTRLTVT.

About this clone itself: The same CDR3 is also encoded by other DNA sequences in this sample. The chain uses TRBV7-9 and TRBJ2-6, with D uncertain. Trimming pared 5 bases from V and 1 base from J, leaving 9 bases between. Germline CDR1 and CDR2: SEHNR and FQNEAQ (reference sequence). The CDR3 is made up of 15 amino acids. The CDR3 loop is CASSLMGSGANVLTF. The CDR3 DNA is TGTGCCAGCAGCCTGATGGGTTCTGGGGCCAACGTCCTGACTTTC.

The CDR3 region is CASSSAWLAGNNEQFF. The CDR3 DNA sequence: TGTGCCAGCAGCTCGGCGTGGCTAGCGGGAAACAATGAGCAGTTCTTC. The chain combines TRBV7-9 with TRBJ2-1, with 9 bases matching TRBD2. J lost 5 bases, V lost 4 bases, and 9 bases had no gene match. CDR1 is SEHNR, CDR2 FQNEAQ, per germline (reference sequence). The CDR3 extends over 16 amino acids.

The rearrangement joins TRBV19 to TRBJ1-2; 7 nucleotides line up with TRBD1. The CDR3 contains 14 residues. The junction had 5 bases not matched to a gene; V was cut back by 5 bases and J by 2 bases. Germline V gene lookup returns CDR1 LNHDA and CDR2 SQIVND (reference sequence). CDR3 loop: CASSPPGQNYGYTF. The CDR3 nucleotides read TGTGCCAGTAGTCCCCCGGGACAGAACTATGGCTACACCTTC.

This chain joins TRBV27 and TRBJ2-7; 10 bases agree with TRBD2. The V gene's germline CDR1 is MNHEY and CDR2 SMNVEV (reference sequence). This CDR3 region has 14 residues. V was pared by 3 bases and J by 2 bases, with 1 base of the junction left unmatched. CDR3 residues: CASSFSGGPYEQYF. CDR3 coding DNA: TGTGCCAGCAGTTTTAGCGGGGGGCCCTACGAGCAGTACTTC.

This clone was seen repeatedly, ten times or more. J is TRBJ2-3 and V is TRBV7-2; D possibly corresponds to TRBD2 (6 bases). The V end lost 3 bases, the J end lost 0 bases, and 7 bases lay between the germline ends. Looked up from germline, CDR1 is SGHTA and CDR2 is FQGNSA. The CDR3 runs to 14 residues. The CDR3 region is CASSFGTSTDTQYF. The CDR3 DNA reads TGTGCCAGCAGCTTCGGGACTAGCACAGATACGCAGTATTTT.